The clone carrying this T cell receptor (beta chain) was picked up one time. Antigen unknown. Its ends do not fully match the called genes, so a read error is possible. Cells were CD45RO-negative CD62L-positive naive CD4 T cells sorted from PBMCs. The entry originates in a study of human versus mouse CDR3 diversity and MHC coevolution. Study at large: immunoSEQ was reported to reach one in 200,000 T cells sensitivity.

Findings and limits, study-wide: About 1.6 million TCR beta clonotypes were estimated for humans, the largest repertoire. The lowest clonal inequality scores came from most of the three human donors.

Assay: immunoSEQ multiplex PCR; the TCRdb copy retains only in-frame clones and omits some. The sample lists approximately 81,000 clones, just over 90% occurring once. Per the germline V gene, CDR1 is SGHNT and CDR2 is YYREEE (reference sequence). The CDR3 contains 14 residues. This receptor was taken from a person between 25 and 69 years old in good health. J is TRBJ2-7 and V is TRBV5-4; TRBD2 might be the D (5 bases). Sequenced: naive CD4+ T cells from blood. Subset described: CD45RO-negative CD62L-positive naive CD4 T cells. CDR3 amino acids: CASSFSVISYGQYF. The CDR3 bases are TGTGCCAGCAGCTTTAGCGTTATCTCCTACGGGCAGTACTTC.